This T cell receptor (beta chain) is drawn from a study of T cell repertoires in cytomegalovirus infection. This clonotype has just a few counts. Its specificity is unknown. Via MiXCR, TCRdb re-called the reads, giving one row per CDR3 protein. Counted here are roughly 69,000 distinct CDR3 sequences, around 27% occurring once; the ten biggest clones make up 50% to 65%. This specimen was CD8+ T cells from cultured PBMCs, taken from culture after CMV antigen stimulation. This TCR was sampled from a human donor in good health (CMV status not recorded). Some clones in this sample may be carry-over from other donors' samples.

The CDR3 protein is CASSPRDSQDTQYF. In DNA form, the CDR3 reads TGTGCCAGCAGTCCGAGGGACAGCCAAGATACGCAGTATTTT. The rearrangement links TRBV6-2 or TRBV6-3 to TRBJ2-3; 7 bases are shared with TRBD1. V gave up 5 bases and J gave up 5 bases; unmatched junction bases: 7. The CDR3 consists of 14 residues. Germline-derived CDR1 and CDR2 are MNHEY and SVGEGT.